The TCR beta chain described here comes from a study of T cells expressing NK-cell markers. Reprocessing the 5' RACE reads, TCRdb reports a single entry for every CDR3 protein and omits DNA. Its table records 500,000 to 700,000 distinct CDR3 sequences. The CDR3 runs 17 residues. Germline V gene sequence: CDR1 SGHRS, CDR2 YFSETQ. The chain employs TRBV5-1 and TRBJ2-1; TCRdb proposes TRBD2, but this gene call is untestable without DNA. The TCR was taken from a man between 18 and 35 years old in good health. The sequenced sample was blood T cells: a sorted CD56 or NKG2C T cell subset, CD4+ or CD8+ T cells, or bulk PBMC T cells (not recorded which). CDR3 residues: CASSFGPTKSSYNEQFF.